The 3 T cell receptor beta chains in this list originate from one sample, sequenced in a study of shared clonotypes between healthy human individuals. Assay: immunoSEQ multiplex PCR; the TCRdb copy retains only in-frame clones and omits some. The sample holds more than 2 million clones; 90% to 96% are singletons and the top ten take around 0.13%. The specimen was naive CD4+ T cells sorted from blood. As for subset: CD45RA+ positively selected. The receptors come from a man aged 18 to 30 in good health.

The gene calls are TRBV30 and TRBJ1-6; D possibly corresponds to TRBD1 (5 bases). The CDR3 is 14 amino acids. Trimming took off 1 base at V and 9 bases at J, with 13 bases between the two ends. CDR1 GTSNPN and CDR2 SVGIG come from the germline V gene (reference sequence). In nucleotides, the CDR3 is TGTGCCTGGAGTGAGGCGCCCAGGGTTTCACCCCTCCACTTT. It encodes CAWSEAPRVSPLHF. The complete variable domain, with remaining parts taken from reference TRBV30 and TRBJ1-6, reads SQTIHQWPATLVQPVGSPLSLECTVEGTSNPNLYWYRQAAGRGLQLLFYSVGIGQISSEVPQNLSASRPQDRQFILSSKKLLLSDSGFYLCAWSEAPRVSPLHFGNGTRLTVT.

The chain uses TRBV28 and TRBJ1-5; TRBD1 matches at 7 bases. The length of the CDR3 is 16 residues. V lost 4 bases to trimming and J lost 7 bases; unmatched junction nucleotides: 13. CDR1 is MDHEN, CDR2 SYDVKM, per germline. The CDR3 nucleotides are TGTGCCAGCAGTTCCGGGGGAGGGGACAGAGACCAGCCCCAGCATTTT. Translating gives CASSSGGGDRDQPQHF.

The chain combines TRBV4-3 with TRBJ1-2; D remains unclear. V gave up 0 bases and J gave up 0 bases, with 5 bases separating them. The CDR3 is 14 amino acids. Germline V gives CDR1 LGHNA, CDR2 YSLEER. CDR3 protein: CASSQDFANYGYTF. As DNA, the CDR3 is TGCGCCAGCAGCCAAGATTTCGCTAACTATGGCTACACCTTC.